This T cell receptor (beta chain) was identified during a study of beta chain features in type 1 diabetes. Study outcomes and limitations: When VDJ junctions were examined, type 1 diabetes patients showed fewer insertions and more deletions. Here, the possible influence of HLA type (on TCRB rearrangement) remained unresolved. All four CD4+ subsets of Type 1 diabetes patients contained TCRB CDR3s that were moderately but significantly shorter.

Expressed TCRB transcripts were sequenced, since all the RNA that had been isolated was reverse transcribed. This table comes from immunoSEQ multiplex PCR, and its TCRdb copy is limited to in-frame clones, with some not included. The sample lists around 500,000 clones; approximately 30% were seen once. Per the germline V gene, CDR1 is SGHRS and CDR2 is YFSETQ. The CDR3 is 15 residues long. V shed 4 bases and J 5 bases; nucleotides not matched to a gene: 9. This clone came up a few times. The antigen remains undetermined. The sequence was obtained from a man aged 18 to 30 in good health. V gene TRBV5-1 combines with J gene TRBJ2-1; TRBD1 matches 7 bases. The sample was naive CD4+ T cells from blood. This chain's CDR3 is CASSRQPGQNNEQFF. The CDR3 DNA follows: TGCGCCAGCAGCCGTCAGCCGGGACAGAACAATGAGCAGTTCTTC.